The present T cell receptor (beta chain) was sequenced within a study of OX40 agonist ivuxolimab in advanced cancers. Turning to the study itself: Ivuxolimab is an agonistic anti-OX40 (CD134) antibody, and patients were treated with it. Hepatocellular carcinoma, melanoma, renal cell or head and neck cancer occurred in dose-escalation patients. Study-wide findings and caveats: Expanded peripheral T cell antigen specificity was not determined. Expanded clones tended on average to be more numerous among CD8+ T cells than CD4+.

Here immunoSEQ multiplex PCR was the method, and the copy in TCRdb shows in-frame clones only, minus some. The sample comprises over 85,000 clones, 80% to 95% of which are singletons, and around 1.5% rests with the top ten. The CDR3 is 13 amino acids. In germline, CDR1 is SGHTA, CDR2 FQGNSA. V lost 4 bases and J 5 bases, leaving 11 bases between the germline ends. As regards this clone: What it binds is unknown.

The specimen was CD4+ or CD8+ T cells sorted from blood, collected in a trial of the OX40 agonist ivuxolimab. The chain has TRBV7-2 and TRBJ2-5; D remains unclear. The TCR originated in an adult with an advanced solid tumor such as melanoma, head and neck, liver or kidney cancer. CDR3 sequence (DNA): TGTGCCAGCAGCTCGCTGATAGCCGAGACCCAGTACTTC. It specifies CASSSLIAETQYF.